The present entry profiles one T cell receptor (beta chain) with its context. Its antigen is unidentified. CDR1 is MDHEN and CDR2 is SYDVKM in the germline V gene. Trimming stripped 4 bases from V and 2 bases from J, with 23 bases between. This CDR3 is built from 18 residues. These data are taken from a study of cytomegalovirus exposure and HLA in healthy donors. Across the study: Under 90% of several hundred genotyped donors fell in the Caucasian-associated ancestry cluster.

The PCR was carried out with 60 Vbeta primers and 13 Jbeta primers. The repertoire was sequenced with immunoSEQ multiplex PCR; TCRdb's copy has only in-frame clones and lacks some. Among over 150,000 clones listed, 60% to 80% were seen once. Though nominally healthy at sampling, donors likely had unrecorded immune exposures. General observations from the study: Some public TCRs appeared in many individuals, while most sequences were rare. 164 TCR beta chains were listed as cytomegalovirus-associated.

This chain links TRBV28 with TRBJ1-1; D gene ambiguous. This TCR derives from a young woman in good health and CMV-seronegative. The specimen sequenced was PBMCs. DNA for the CDR3: TGTGCCAGCAGTTCTGAGATACCCTTTGACAACTTAAACACTGAAGCTTTCTTT. As protein: CASSSEIPFDNLNTEAFF.